The following is a TCR beta chain sequence with its context. Time point reported: after trial treatment. Treatment in this sample: LDRT plus nivolumab, ipilimumab, low-dose cyclophosphamide and aspirin (RACIN trial). As their treatment, donors received nivolumab, ipilimumab, aspirin, low-dose cyclophosphamide and low-dose radiotherapy. Primers used for first-strand cDNA, a TRAV- and TRBV-specific set, covered both alpha and beta chains. The TCRs were subjected to amplification over approximately 19 PCR cycles employing a constant-region primer in conjunction with a V-primer adapter. One entry per CDR3 protein, called by TCRdb with MiXCR from the reads. The sample includes about 35,000 distinct CDR3 sequences, about a fifth of them seen just once. The CDR3 has 13 residues. Trimming left V 9 bases short and J 2 bases short, with 10 bases between. CDR1 and CDR2 from the germline V gene are KGHDR and SFDVKD.

The record originates from a study of low-dose radiotherapy and immunotherapy resistance in tumors. Study background: Cohort 1 patients were irradiated with 0.5 Gy fractions every 2 weeks to 6.5 Gy total. Every two weeks, the protocol called for intravenous cyclophosphamide at 200 mg/m2. It was given one day before each radiation and immunotherapy administration. Patients received 300 mg of oral aspirin each day across four cycles, commencing on cycle 1 day 1.

The rearrangement links TRBV24-1 to TRBJ1-5; no reliable D call. The clonotype originates from a female donor with ovarian cancer. The specimen comprised PBMCs, sampled after low-dose radiotherapy plus immunotherapy. The CDR3 loop is CATSRTGNQPQHF. The DNA of the CDR3 is TGTGCCACCTCCCGGACCGGCAATCAGCCCCAGCATTTT.